This paragraph reports one T cell receptor (beta chain). The sample originates from a study of blood T cell repertoires in COVID-19. Study details: T cells, B-cell-depleted T cells, or PBMCs supplied cDNA or gDNA.

Germline lookup yields CDR1 SGHTA and CDR2 FQGNSA. The CDR3 contains 16 residues. The junction had 5 bases not matched to a gene; V was cut back by 4 bases and J by 0 bases. Produced via immunoSEQ multiplex PCR; TCRdb's table is partial and in-frame only. The sample has 45,000 or so clones, around 85% seen once. The chain recombines TRBV7-2 with TRBJ2-5; 10 bases align to TRBD2. This receptor was taken from a human donor in a cohort sampled during active COVID-19. The sample was peripheral blood. CDR3 bases: TGTGCCAGCAGCTCACAGCGGGGGGGGTACCAAGAGACCCAGTACTTC. Translating gives CASSSQRGGYQETQYF.